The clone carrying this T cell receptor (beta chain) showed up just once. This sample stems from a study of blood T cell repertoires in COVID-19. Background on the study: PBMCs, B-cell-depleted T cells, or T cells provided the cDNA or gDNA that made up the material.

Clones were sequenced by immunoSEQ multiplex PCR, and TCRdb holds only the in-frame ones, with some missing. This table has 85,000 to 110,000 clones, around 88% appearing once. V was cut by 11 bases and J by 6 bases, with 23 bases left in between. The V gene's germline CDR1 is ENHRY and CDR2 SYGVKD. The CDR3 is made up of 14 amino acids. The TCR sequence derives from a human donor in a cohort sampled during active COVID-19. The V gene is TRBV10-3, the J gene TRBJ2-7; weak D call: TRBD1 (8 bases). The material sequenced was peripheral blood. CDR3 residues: CASRGAGQGLEQYF. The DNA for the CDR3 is TGTGCCTCCCGGGGGGCTGGACAGGGTCTCGAGCAGTACTTC.